The sequence of this T cell receptor (beta chain) was determined in a study of identifying expanded T cells in peripheral blood. Study conclusions and caveats: Technical replicates showed around 1.3 changed clones; approximately two weeks about 16.4; four weeks 19. Approximately 2-week clone count variance significantly increased as total template count grew.

Assay used: immunoSEQ multiplex PCR; TCRdb lists only in-frame clones, some missing. Of 50,000 to 70,000 clones detected, 70% to 90% appear once; the ten largest clones hold around 4.6%. As concerns this clone: Its antigen is still unknown.

The CDR3 runs 15 residues. Germline values: CDR1 SGHTA, CDR2 FQGNSA. V lost 1 base, J lost 2 bases, and 12 bases lay in between. The sequence was collected from a person aged 18-70 years in good health. The sample was blood. The gene calls are TRBV7-2 and TRBJ2-7; D may be TRBD2 (5 bases). Here the CDR3 reads CASSLDGISPYEQYF. The CDR3 DNA reads as TGTGCCAGCAGCTTAGACGGGATATCTCCCTACGAGCAGTACTTC.